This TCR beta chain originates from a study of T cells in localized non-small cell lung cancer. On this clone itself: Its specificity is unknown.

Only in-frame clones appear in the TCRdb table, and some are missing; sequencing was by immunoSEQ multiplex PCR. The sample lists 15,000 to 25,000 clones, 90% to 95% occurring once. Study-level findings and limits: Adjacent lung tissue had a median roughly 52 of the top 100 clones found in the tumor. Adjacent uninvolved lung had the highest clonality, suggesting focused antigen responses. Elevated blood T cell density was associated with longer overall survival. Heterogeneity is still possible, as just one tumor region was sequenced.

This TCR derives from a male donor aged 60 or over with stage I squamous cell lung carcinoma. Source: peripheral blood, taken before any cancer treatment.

Here the CDR3 reads CASSNGESHKNIQYF. The CDR3 DNA sequence: TGTGCCAGTAGTAATGGGGAGAGCCACAAAAACATTCAGTACTTC. This rearrangement joins TRBV19 to TRBJ2-4; a weak D match, TRBD2 (5 bases). This CDR3 comprises 15 residues. CDR1 is LNHDA, CDR2 SQIVND, per germline (reference sequence). V was pared by 4 bases and J by 3 bases, with 13 bases between.